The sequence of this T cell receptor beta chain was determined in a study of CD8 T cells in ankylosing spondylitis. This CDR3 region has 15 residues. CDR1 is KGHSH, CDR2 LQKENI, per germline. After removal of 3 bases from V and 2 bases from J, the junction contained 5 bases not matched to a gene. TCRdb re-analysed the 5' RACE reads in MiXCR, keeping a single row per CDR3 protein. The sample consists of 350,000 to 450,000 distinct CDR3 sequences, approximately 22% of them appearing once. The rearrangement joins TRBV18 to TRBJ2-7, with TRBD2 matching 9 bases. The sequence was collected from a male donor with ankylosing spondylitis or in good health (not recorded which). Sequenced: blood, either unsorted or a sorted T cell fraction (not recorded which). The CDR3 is CASSPMTSGPYEQYF. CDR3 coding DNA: TGTGCCAGCTCACCGATGACTAGCGGACCCTACGAGCAGTACTTC.